The 32 T cell receptor beta chains in this list originate from one sample, sequenced in a study of T cell changes during pregnancy in multiple sclerosis. This table comes from immunoSEQ multiplex PCR, and its TCRdb copy is limited to in-frame clones, with some not included. The sample contains fewer than 85,000 clones, about 95% of which appear only once. Sequenced here: peripheral blood, sampled in the second trimester of pregnancy. These receptors all stem from a female donor with multiple sclerosis, enrolled in a pregnancy study.

The rearrangement links TRBV7-6 to TRBJ1-2; weak D call: TRBD1 (5 bases). V was pared by 1 base and J by 3 bases, with 12 bases between. Germline CDR1 is SGHVS and CDR2 is FNYEAQ. This CDR3 is 15 amino acids long. The CDR3 bases are TGTGCCAGCAGCTTAGACTACCCAGGGTACTATGGCTACACCTTC. Its protein is CASSLDYPGYYGYTF.

V is TRBV28 and J is TRBJ1-2; no clear D gene. Trimming stripped 5 bases from V and 1 base from J, with 8 bases between. Germline V gene lookup returns CDR1 MDHEN and CDR2 SYDVKM. The CDR3 extends over 13 amino acids. The CDR3 region has the DNA TGTGCCAGCAGTCGTTCGGTTAACTATGGCTACACCTTC. It is translated as CASSRSVNYGYTF.

The genes are TRBV6-1 and TRBJ1-4; D may be TRBD1 (6 bases). The CDR3 has 15 residues. Between the trimmed V and J ends, which lost 4 bases and 3 bases, there was a span of 12 bases. Germline V gives CDR1 MNHNS, CDR2 SASEGT. The CDR3 spells CASSAMTGANEKLFF. CDR3 sequence (DNA): TGTGCCAGCAGTGCGATGACAGGAGCTAATGAAAAACTGTTTTTT.

The chain links TRBV27 to TRBJ2-5, with 8 positions matching TRBD2. The CDR3 is 14 amino acids. Germline-derived CDR1 and CDR2 are MNHEY and SMNVEV (reference sequence). J gave up 4 bases and V 2 bases, and 3 bases lay outside the gene matches. DNA for the CDR3: TGTGCCAGCAGTTTAGCGGGAGGTCCAGAGACCCAGTACTTC. Its protein product is CASSLAGGPETQYF.

The V and J genes are TRBV14 and TRBJ1-1, with a weak D call TRBD1 (6 bases). Trimming took 2 bases from V and 6 from J, leaving 10 bases between them. Per the germline V gene, CDR1 is SGHDN and CDR2 is FVKESK. CDR3 length equals 13 residues. The CDR3 DNA reads as TGTGCCAGCAGCCAAATACAGGGCTCTGAAGCTTTCTTT. It encodes CASSQIQGSEAFF.

V gene TRBV10-2 combines with J gene TRBJ2-1, with 15 bases identical to TRBD2. The V segment lost 7 bases and the J segment 7 bases; nucleotides outside the gene matches: 11. Germline CDR1 is WSHSY and CDR2 is SAAADI. This CDR3 region has 17 residues. The CDR3 DNA reads TGCGCCAGCAACCCCCGGACTAGCGGGAGGGCCGGGAATGAGCAGTTCTTC. This translates into CASNPRTSGRAGNEQFF.

The genes are TRBV7-6 and TRBJ2-5; 9 bases agree with TRBD1. This CDR3 is built from 15 residues. V trimming: 4 bases; J trimming: 1 base; junction bases outside the gene matches: 4. Germline loops: CDR1 SGHVS, CDR2 FNYEAQ. DNA of the CDR3: TGTGCCAGCAGCTCTACGGGACAGGGCCAAGAGACCCAGTACTTC. Encoded protein: CASSSTGQGQETQYF.

The rearrangement links TRBV9 to TRBJ2-1, with 9 bases that match TRBD1. There are 16 residues in the CDR3. Trimming cost V 4 bases and J 8 bases; bases outside gene matches: 13. CDR1 is SGDLS and CDR2 is YYNGEE in the germline V gene. The CDR3 DNA follows: TGTGCCAGCAGCATCATGGGACAGGGACCCGTCGATGAGCAGTTCTTC. It specifies CASSIMGQGPVDEQFF.

This chain joins TRBV27 and TRBJ1-2; no clear D gene. Germline lookup yields CDR1 MNHEY and CDR2 SMNVEV (reference sequence). The CDR3 runs 13 residues. Trimming removed 5 bases at V and 9 bases at J, with 16 bases between. The CDR3 sequence: CASSTGSTGSYTF. The DNA of the CDR3 is TGTGCCAGCAGTACGGGATCAACTGGGAGCTACACCTTC.

The rearrangement uses TRBV4-3 and TRBJ2-1, with 10 bases identical to TRBD2. This CDR3 is built from 16 residues. The germline gives CDR1 LGHNA, CDR2 YSLEER. Trimming took 1 base from V and 9 from J; bases not matched to a gene: 9. CDR3 region: CASSQGLAGGGSEQFF. The CDR3 nucleotides read TGCGCCAGCAGCCAAGGACTAGCGGGTGGGGGGAGTGAGCAGTTCTTC.

The chain carries TRBV11-2 and TRBJ2-1, with 7 positions matching TRBD1. The CDR3 runs to 15 residues. V shed 3 bases, J shed 6 bases, and the junction held 8 bases outside the gene matches. Germline V gene sequence: CDR1 SGHAT, CDR2 FQNNGV. CDR3 amino acids: CASSFNRGWGNEQFF. The CDR3 DNA sequence: TGTGCCAGCAGCTTTAACAGGGGTTGGGGCAATGAGCAGTTCTTC.

The gene calls are TRBV7-6 and TRBJ2-7; 7 bases align to TRBD2. Germline trimming cut 5 bases from V and 3 bases from J; bases unmatched to any gene: 10. This CDR3 is 15 amino acids long. Per germline, CDR1 SGHVS and CDR2 FNYEAQ. CDR3 residues: CASSLPTSAIYEQYF. CDR3 coding DNA: TGTGCCAGCAGCCTCCCCACTAGCGCGATCTACGAGCAGTACTTC.

The chain combines TRBV18 with TRBJ2-3; 8 bases line up with TRBD2. The junction had 3 bases not matched to a gene; V was cut back by 1 base and J by 0 bases. The germline V gene has CDR1 KGHSH and CDR2 LQKENI. CDR3 length: 16 amino acids. In nucleotides, the CDR3 is TGTGCCAGCTCACCACTGGCTAGCGGGAGCACAGATACGCAGTATTTT. Protein sequence: CASSPLASGSTDTQYF. Full variable domain (missing parts from reference TRBV18 and TRBJ2-3): NAGVMQNPRHLVRRRGQEARLRCSPMKGHSHVYWYRQLPEEGLKFMVYLQKENIIDESGMPKERFSAEFPKEGPSILRIQQVVRGDSAAYFCASSPLASGSTDTQYFGPGTRLTVL.

The chain joins TRBV5-8 to TRBJ1-5, with no clear D. There are 14 residues in the CDR3. V was trimmed by 5 bases and J by 7 bases, leaving 16 bases between them. CDR1 is SGHTS and CDR2 is YDEGEE in the germline V gene. The CDR3 DNA reads as TGTGCCAGCAGTAGCCCCCGCGTCATCCAGCCCCAGCATTTT. Its translation is CASSSPRVIQPQHF.

The gene calls are TRBV6-1 and TRBJ2-1, with 10 bases aligning to TRBD1. The CDR3 is 14 amino acids. CDR1 MNHNS and CDR2 SASEGT come from the germline V gene. V shed 8 bases, J shed 8 bases, and the junction held 9 bases outside the gene matches. CDR3 protein: CASGDRGITDEQFF. DNA for the CDR3: TGTGCCAGCGGGGACAGGGGAATTACGGATGAGCAGTTCTTC.

This clone was counted between two and nine times. This rearrangement joins TRBV19 to TRBJ2-3, with TRBD2 identical over 8 bases. V dropped 4 bases and J dropped 0; count of bases not matched to a gene: 3. Germline-derived CDR1 and CDR2 are LNHDA and SQIVND (reference sequence). There are 15 residues in the CDR3. CDR3 sequence: CASSNGLASTDTQYF. The CDR3 nucleotides read TGTGCCAGTAGTAACGGACTAGCTAGCACAGATACGCAGTATTTT.

The gene calls are TRBV7-2 and TRBJ1-1, with a tentative D call TRBD1 (6 bases). V was pared by 5 bases and J by 0 bases, with 10 bases between. The length of the CDR3 is 14 residues. Germline V CDR1 and CDR2: SGHTA, FQGNSA. The CDR3 region is CASSPQGMNTEAFF. CDR3 in DNA: TGTGCCAGCAGCCCACAGGGAATGAACACTGAAGCTTTCTTT.

The V and J genes are TRBV7-9 and TRBJ1-1; tentative D call: TRBD1 (5 bases). There are 14 residues in the CDR3. Germline V gives CDR1 SEHNR, CDR2 FQNEAQ (reference sequence). V was cut by 7 bases and J by 4 bases, with 16 bases left in between. The CDR3 spells CASIVPGKSTEAFF. CDR3 sequence (DNA): TGTGCCAGCATCGTACCAGGGAAGAGCACTGAAGCTTTCTTT.

This clone was detected only a few times. V and J are TRBV9 and TRBJ2-1, with TRBD2 matching 8 bases. Germline loops: CDR1 SGDLS, CDR2 YYNGEE. The CDR3 has 16 amino acids. After removal of 1 base from V and 9 bases from J, the junction contained 12 bases not matched to a gene. CDR3 in DNA: TGTGCCAGCAGCGTACGATCCAGCGGGAGATACGGTGAGCAGTTCTTC. This sequence encodes CASSVRSSGRYGEQFF. The whole variable domain, filled in from reference TRBV9 and TRBJ2-1, reads DSGVTQTPKHLITATGQRVTLRCSPRSGDLSVYWYQQSLDQGLQFLIQYYNGEERAKGNILERFSAQQFPDLHSELNLSSLELGDSALYFCASSVRSSGRYGEQFFGPGTRLTVL.

CDR3 DNA: TGTGTATGGGGCGAGACAAACTATGGCTACACCTTC. It specifies CVWGETNYGYTF. The V call is TRBV2, the J call TRBJ1-2; perhaps TRBD1 as D (5 bases). Looked up from germline, CDR1 is SNHLY and CDR2 is FYNNEI. CDR3 length equals 12 residues.

This chain joins TRBV27 and TRBJ2-7; tentative D call: TRBD1 (7 bases). Germline lookup yields CDR1 MNHEY and CDR2 SMNVEV (reference sequence). Trimming stripped 2 bases from V and 7 bases from J, with 21 bases between. The CDR3 loop spans 16 amino acids. CDR3 nucleotide sequence: TGTGCCAGCAGTTTAGCCCTTAACGACAGGGCGGGAGAGCAGTACTTC. It is translated as CASSLALNDRAGEQYF.

This clone showed up just once. The chain links TRBV11-2 to TRBJ1-2; TRBD1 matches 11 bases. Germline lookup yields CDR1 SGHAT and CDR2 FQNNGV. CDR3 length equals 14 residues. J gave up 7 bases and V 4 bases, and 5 bases lay outside the gene matches. CDR3 coding DNA: TGTGCCAGCAGCTATGGGACAGGGGGAAGTGGCTACACCTTC. Translation gives CASSYGTGGSGYTF. Full variable domain (missing parts from reference TRBV11-2 and TRBJ1-2): EAGVAQSPRYKIIEKRQSVAFWCNPISGHATLYWYQQILGQGPKLLIQFQNNGVVDDSQLPKDRFSAERLKGVDSTLKIQPAKLEDSAVYLCASSYGTGGSGYTFGSGTRLTVV.

The V and J genes are TRBV6-1 and TRBJ1-5, with unresolved D. The V end lost 9 bases, the J end lost 0 bases, and 12 bases lay between the germline ends. Germline CDR1 and CDR2: MNHNS and SASEGT. The CDR3 runs to 14 residues. The CDR3 here is CASLNGVSNQPQHF. The CDR3 bases are TGTGCCAGTTTAAACGGGGTTAGCAATCAGCCCCAGCATTTT.

This chain uses TRBV19 with TRBJ2-1; TRBD2 aligns across 10 bases. Germline loops: CDR1 LNHDA, CDR2 SQIVND (reference sequence). Trimming removed 7 bases from V and 8 bases from J; junction bases left unmatched: 8. This CDR3 has 14 residues. Written as DNA, the CDR3 is TGTGCCAGTATCCCTAGCGGGAGTAGAGATGAGCAGTTCTTC. As protein: CASIPSGSRDEQFF.

The rearrangement joins TRBV5-4 to TRBJ1-2; D gene ambiguous. CDR3 size: 12 residues. V gave up 0 bases and J gave up 4 bases, with 4 bases separating them. Germline CDR1 and CDR2: SGHNT and YYREEE (reference sequence). As DNA, the CDR3 is TGTGCCAGCAGCTTGGACACCTATGGCTACACCTTC. Translated, it gives CASSLDTYGYTF.

The chain links TRBV4-1 to TRBJ2-1; 12 bases agree with TRBD2. This CDR3 has 16 amino acids. CDR1 and CDR2 from the germline V gene are MGHRA and YSYEKL. Trimming took 1 base from V and 2 from J; bases not matched to a gene: 0. CDR3 sequence (DNA): TGCGCCAGCAGCCAAGGACTAGCGGGGGCCTACAATGAGCAGTTCTTC. It specifies CASSQGLAGAYNEQFF.

The V and J genes are TRBV5-1 and TRBJ2-3; TRBD2 matches at 11 bases. The CDR3 totals 15 residues. CDR1 is SGHRS, CDR2 YFSETQ, per germline. Trimming cost V 7 bases and J 3 bases; bases outside gene matches: 7. CDR3: CASLGSSGRTDTQYF. The CDR3 DNA reads TGCGCCAGCCTTGGGTCTAGCGGGAGGACAGATACGCAGTATTTT.

The V gene is TRBV6-1, the J gene TRBJ1-2; 9 nucleotides align to TRBD1. CDR1 MNHNS and CDR2 SASEGT come from the germline V gene. The CDR3 covers 17 residues. The V and J ends lost 2 bases and 4 bases, in that order; junction bases with no gene match: 11. The chain's CDR3 is CASSEIVPRDRAYGYTF. The CDR3 nucleotides are TGTGCCAGCAGTGAAATCGTTCCCCGGGACAGGGCCTATGGCTACACCTTC.

The V gene is TRBV18, the J gene TRBJ2-7; 8 nucleotides match TRBD1. V shed 0 bases, J shed 4 bases, and the junction held 14 bases outside the gene matches. CDR3 length: 18 amino acids. Per the germline V gene, CDR1 is KGHSH and CDR2 is LQKENI. CDR3 protein: CASSPPNPRPGTGYEQYF. The CDR3 DNA sequence: TGTGCCAGCTCACCACCAAACCCCCGACCCGGGACAGGATACGAGCAGTACTTC.

This sequence joins TRBV6-4 and TRBJ2-5; 8 bases map to TRBD2. With 5 bases clipped from V and 0 bases from J, the junction kept 5 bases outside the gene matches. The CDR3 loop spans 15 amino acids. Germline CDR1 and CDR2: MRHNA and SNTAGT. The CDR3 protein is CASSMGLGHQETQYF. The CDR3 DNA follows: TGTGCCAGCAGTATGGGACTAGGCCACCAAGAGACCCAGTACTTC.

The chain joins TRBV30 to TRBJ2-7, with 7 bases lining up with TRBD1. The germline CDR1 and CDR2 sequences are GTSNPN and SVGIG (reference sequence). The J segment lost 2 bases and the V segment lost 4 bases, leaving 2 bases of the junction unmatched. The CDR3 consists of 12 residues. The CDR3 loop is CAWTQGTYEQYF. The CDR3 DNA reads as TGTGCCTGGACACAGGGGACCTACGAGCAGTACTTC.

This clone came up once. J is TRBJ1-1 and V is TRBV18, with D unclear. Germline-derived CDR1 and CDR2 are KGHSH and LQKENI. Trimming took 4 bases from V and 6 from J, leaving 6 bases between them. This CDR3 is 11 amino acids long. The CDR3 coding sequence is TGTGCCAGCTCACGGCAGGCTGAAGCTTTCTTT. It is translated as CASSRQAEAFF.